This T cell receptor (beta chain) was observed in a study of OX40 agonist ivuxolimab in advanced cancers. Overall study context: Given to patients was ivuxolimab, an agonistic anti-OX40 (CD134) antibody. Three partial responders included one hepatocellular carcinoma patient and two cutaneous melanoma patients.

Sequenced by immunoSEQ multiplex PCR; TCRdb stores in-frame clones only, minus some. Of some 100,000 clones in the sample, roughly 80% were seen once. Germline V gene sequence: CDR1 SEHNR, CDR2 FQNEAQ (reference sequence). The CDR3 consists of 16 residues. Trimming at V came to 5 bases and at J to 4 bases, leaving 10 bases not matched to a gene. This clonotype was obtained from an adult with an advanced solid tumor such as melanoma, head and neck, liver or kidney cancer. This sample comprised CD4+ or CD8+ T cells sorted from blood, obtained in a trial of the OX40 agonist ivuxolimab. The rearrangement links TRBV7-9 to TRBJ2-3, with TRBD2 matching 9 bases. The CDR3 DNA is TGTGCCAGCAGCCCCCTGAGGGCGGGGGGGGCAGATACGCAGTATTTT. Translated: CASSPLRAGGADTQYF.